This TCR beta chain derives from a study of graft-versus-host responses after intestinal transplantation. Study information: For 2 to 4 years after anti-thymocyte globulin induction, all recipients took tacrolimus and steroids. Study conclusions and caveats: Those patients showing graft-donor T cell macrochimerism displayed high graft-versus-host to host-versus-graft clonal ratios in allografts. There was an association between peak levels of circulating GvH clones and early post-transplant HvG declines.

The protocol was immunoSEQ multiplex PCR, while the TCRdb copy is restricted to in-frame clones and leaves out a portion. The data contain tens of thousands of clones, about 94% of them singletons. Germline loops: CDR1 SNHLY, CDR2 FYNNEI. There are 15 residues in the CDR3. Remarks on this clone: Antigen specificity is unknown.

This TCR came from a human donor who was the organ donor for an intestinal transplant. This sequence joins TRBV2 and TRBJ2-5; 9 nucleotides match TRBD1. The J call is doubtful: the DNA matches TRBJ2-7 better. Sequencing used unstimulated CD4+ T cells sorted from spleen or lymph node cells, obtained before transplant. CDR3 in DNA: TGTGCCAGCAGGCGCGGGACAGGGTATTCCTACGAGCAGTACTTC. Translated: CASRRGTGYSYEQYF.